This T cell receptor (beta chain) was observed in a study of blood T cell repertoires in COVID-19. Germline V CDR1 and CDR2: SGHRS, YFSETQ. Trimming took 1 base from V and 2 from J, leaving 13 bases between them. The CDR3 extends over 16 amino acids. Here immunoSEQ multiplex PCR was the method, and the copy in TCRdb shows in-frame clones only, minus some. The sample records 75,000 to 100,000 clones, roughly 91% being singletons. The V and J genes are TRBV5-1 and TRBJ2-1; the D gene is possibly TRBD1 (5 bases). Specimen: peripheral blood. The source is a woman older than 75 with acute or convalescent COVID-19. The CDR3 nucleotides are TGCGCCAGCAGCTTGCCGCAGGGTGGGGCCTACAATGAGCAGTTCTTC. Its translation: CASSLPQGGAYNEQFF.